A single sample is the source of the 25 T cell receptor beta chains below, sequenced in a study of CD8 T cells in Susac syndrome. RNA was extracted with the RNeasy kit, and a quantity of about 0.45 to 1 ug was reverse transcribed using random hexamers. In TCRdb, the immunoSEQ multiplex PCR reads were re-called with MiXCR into one record per CDR3 protein. Here the sample spans some 400,000 distinct CDR3 sequences, about 85% being singletons. Sequences were obtained from CD8+ T cells from PBMCs. The receptors were gathered from a human donor with multiple sclerosis.

This chain connects TRBV6-5 to TRBJ2-3; TRBD1 agrees at 9 bases. Germline V CDR1 and CDR2: MNHEY, SVGAGI. The junction had 2 bases not matched to a gene; V was cut back by 1 base and J by 3 bases. The CDR3 totals 15 residues. DNA of the CDR3: TGTGCCAGCAGTTACTTCGGACAGGGGACAGATACGCAGTATTTT. This codes for CASSYFGQGTDTQYF.

J is TRBJ2-1 and V is TRBV20-1; D remains unclear. Per germline, CDR1 DFQATT and CDR2 SNEGSKA (reference sequence). This CDR3 contains 15 residues. V lost 3 bases to trimming and J lost 1 base, with 13 bases between them. CDR3 amino acids: CSASSYSLSYNEQFF. Here the CDR3 DNA reads TGCAGTGCTAGCTCTTATTCACTATCCTACAATGAGCAGTTCTTC.

The chain joins TRBV20-1 to TRBJ2-3; possibly TRBD2 for D (6 bases). Trimming shortened V by 1 base and J by 1 base, and 18 bases separated the two germline ends. This CDR3 is built from 17 residues. Germline CDR1 is DFQATT and CDR2 is SNEGSKA (reference sequence). The CDR3 loop is CSARGLYAGSGTDTQYF. CDR3 bases: TGCAGTGCTAGAGGATTATACGCGGGAAGTGGCACAGATACGCAGTATTTT.

V usage is TRBV6-5 and J usage is TRBJ1-6; 8 bases are shared with TRBD1. This CDR3 comprises 17 residues. CDR1 MNHEY and CDR2 SVGAGI come from the germline V gene. With 2 bases clipped from V and 6 bases from J, the junction kept 9 bases outside the gene matches. CDR3 in amino acids: CASSYQLTGEVNSPLHF. In nucleotides, the CDR3 is TGTGCCAGCAGTTACCAACTGACAGGGGAGGTTAATTCACCCCTCCACTTT.

The rearrangement uses TRBV6-1 and TRBJ2-7; the D is unclear. The CDR3 is 15 amino acids. Germline CDR1 is MNHNS and CDR2 is SASEGT. V was shortened by 4 bases and J by 0 bases, with 13 bases between the two germline ends. The CDR3, as DNA: TGTGCCAGCAGTGTCGGCCAGGCTAGCTCCTACGAGCAGTACTTC. Amino acids: CASSVGQASSYEQYF.

This clonotype was detected only once. The CDR3 reads CASSSGKGSLEAFF. The CDR3 nucleotides read TGTGCCAGCAGTTCAGGGAAGGGGTCACTGGAAGCTTTCTTT. The J gene is TRBJ1-1, the V gene TRBV12-3 or TRBV12-4; TRBD1 might be the D (5 bases). CDR3 length equals 14 residues. V gave up 4 bases and J gave up 8 bases, with 17 bases separating them.

The chain is built from TRBV30 and TRBJ1-5; D is perhaps TRBD1 (6 bases). The CDR3 is made up of 13 amino acids. CDR1 GTSNPN and CDR2 SVGIG come from the germline V gene (reference sequence). V gave up 2 bases and J gave up 4 bases, with 9 bases separating them. The CDR3 spells CAWSSQGNQPQHF. Written as DNA, the CDR3 is TGTGCCTGGAGTTCACAGGGTAATCAGCCCCAGCATTTT.

V is TRBV27 and J is TRBJ1-1; D ambiguous. V was cut by 4 bases and J by 3 bases, with 12 bases left in between. The CDR3 totals 14 residues. Germline loops: CDR1 MNHEY, CDR2 SMNVEV (reference sequence). CDR3 region: CASSSAEGYTEAFF. CDR3 DNA: TGTGCCAGCAGTTCCGCTGAAGGGTACACTGAAGCTTTCTTT.

CDR3 region: CASSLVPKQGSYEQYF. DNA for the CDR3: TGTGCCAGCAGCTTAGTCCCCAAACAGGGTTCCTACGAGCAGTACTTC. The chain uses TRBV11-2 and TRBJ2-7; TRBD1 is a possible D gene (6 bases). V lost 1 base and J lost 1, with 14 bases in between. The CDR3 extends over 16 amino acids. Germline lookup yields CDR1 SGHAT and CDR2 FQNNGV.

The CDR3 region is CASNLGGNTGELFF. The CDR3 DNA reads TGTGCCAGCAACTTGGGGGGAAACACCGGGGAGCTGTTTTTT. The rearrangement joins TRBV13 to TRBJ2-2; D may be TRBD2 (6 bases). Trimming shortened V by 7 bases and J by 2 bases, and 11 bases separated the two germline ends. CDR1 and CDR2 from the germline V gene are PRHDT and FYEKMQ (reference sequence). There are 14 residues in the CDR3.

This clonotype was detected only once. V and J are TRBV12-3 or TRBV12-4 and TRBJ2-3, with a possible D match to TRBD1 (6 bases). The V end was cut by 5 bases, the J end by 6 bases, with 18 bases between. CDR3 length: 15 amino acids. The CDR3 sequence: CASSAWTANEDTQYF. The CDR3 region has the DNA TGTGCCAGCAGTGCCTGGACAGCTAATGAGGATACGCAGTATTTT.

V gene TRBV15 combines with J gene TRBJ2-1, with D possibly TRBD2 on 5 matching bases. CDR3 length: 13 amino acids. Looked up from germline, CDR1 is LNHNV and CDR2 is YYDKDF (reference sequence). Trimming took 3 bases from V and 6 from J, leaving 9 bases between them. Here the CDR3 DNA reads TGTGCCACCAGCAGGATCCGGGGCAATGAGCAGTTCTTC. It encodes CATSRIRGNEQFF.

The rearrangement links TRBV4-1 to TRBJ2-5; D might be TRBD2 (6 bases). V was clipped by 0 bases and J by 5 bases, with 10 bases between them. The CDR3 runs to 14 residues. The germline V gene has CDR1 MGHRA and CDR2 YSYEKL. CDR3 DNA sequence: TGCGCCAGCAGCCAAGATCCAGGAGGGGAGACCCAGTACTTC. Protein sequence: CASSQDPGGETQYF.

The chain links TRBV9 to TRBJ2-7, with D unclear. CDR1 and CDR2 (germline): SGDLS, YYNGEE. The ends were cut back, 4 bases at V and 3 bases at J, with 26 bases in the middle. There are 18 residues in the CDR3. The CDR3 loop reads CASSNPQTQIGAYYEQYF. CDR3 in DNA: TGTGCCAGCAGCAACCCCCAGACCCAGATCGGTGCATACTACGAGCAGTACTTC.

The chain uses TRBV29-1 and TRBJ2-3, with no clear D. The CDR3 is 14 residues long. Trimming removed 1 base at V and 5 bases at J, with 13 bases between. Per germline, CDR1 SQVTM and CDR2 ANQGSEA. CDR3 in amino acids: CSVEVWESGDTQYF. CDR3 in DNA: TGCAGCGTTGAAGTCTGGGAATCGGGAGATACGCAGTATTTT.

The CDR3 protein is CASSLAFGNSNQPQHF. CDR3 bases: TGTGCCAGCAGTTTAGCGTTTGGGAATAGCAATCAGCCCCAGCATTTT. V is TRBV27 and J is TRBJ1-5, with D uncertain. Germline values: CDR1 MNHEY, CDR2 SMNVEV (reference sequence). This CDR3 is 16 amino acids long. The V and J ends lost 2 bases and 0 bases respectively, with 11 bases between them.

The chain has TRBV30 and TRBJ2-5; D remains unclear. Germline CDR1 reads GTSNPN; CDR2 reads SVGIG (reference sequence). V was trimmed by 2 bases and J by 5 bases, leaving 21 bases between them. The CDR3 runs 16 residues. Here the CDR3 DNA reads TGTGCCTGGAGTATCCGTAGTCGGAGATTGACGGAGACCCAGTACTTC. As protein: CAWSIRSRRLTETQYF.

V usage is TRBV28 and J usage is TRBJ2-7; D may be TRBD1 (6 bases). V gave up 6 bases and J gave up 4 bases, with 16 bases separating them. The CDR3 is made up of 14 amino acids. The V gene's germline CDR1 is MDHEN and CDR2 SYDVKM. DNA of the CDR3: TGTGCCAGCAGCCCTGACAGGACCCCTTACGAGCAGTACTTC. It codes for CASSPDRTPYEQYF. The full variable domain, rest sourced from reference TRBV28 and TRBJ2-7, is DVKVTQSSRYLVKRTGEKVFLECVQDMDHENMFWYRQDPGLGLRLIYFSYDVKMKEKGDIPEGYSVSREKKERFSLILESASTNQTSMYLCASSPDRTPYEQYFGPGTRLTVT.

The DNA of the CDR3 is TGTGCCAGCAGCCCTCCCCGGGACCGGTTAGATTCCCTAGCTAGGACCTTC. Its protein is CASSPPRDRLDSLARTF. V usage is TRBV12-3 or TRBV12-4 and J usage is TRBJ1-2, with D perhaps matching TRBD1 (5 bases). V shed 6 bases and J shed 14 bases, with 34 bases lying between them. The CDR3 contains 17 residues.

The chain joins TRBV19 to TRBJ1-1; 7 nucleotides align to TRBD1. The V segment lost 6 bases and the J segment 3 bases; nucleotides outside the gene matches: 4. The CDR3 is made up of 13 amino acids. Germline assignment: CDR1 LNHDA and CDR2 SQIVND (reference sequence). CDR3 sequence: CASSATGYTEAFF. CDR3 DNA: TGTGCCAGTAGCGCGACAGGGTACACTGAAGCTTTCTTT.

The V call is TRBV27, the J call TRBJ1-1; unclear D gene. Germline values: CDR1 MNHEY, CDR2 SMNVEV (reference sequence). The V end was cut by 5 bases, the J end by 5 bases, with 18 bases between. This CDR3 region has 15 residues. CDR3 DNA: TGTGCCAGCAGTCAAGGTCTCTCCTTGGGGACTGAAGCTTTCTTT. Translated, it gives CASSQGLSLGTEAFF.

The V gene is TRBV5-1, the J gene TRBJ2-3, with 13 bases lining up with TRBD2. The CDR3 contains 18 residues. Per germline, CDR1 SGHRS and CDR2 YFSETQ. V shed 0 bases, J shed 0 bases, and the junction held 4 bases outside the gene matches. The CDR3 reads CASSLAGLAGPSTDTQYF. As DNA, the CDR3 is TGCGCCAGCAGCTTGGCGGGACTAGCGGGACCCAGCACAGATACGCAGTATTTT.

The rearrangement joins TRBV4-1 to TRBJ2-7, with 12 bases aligning to TRBD1. This CDR3 is 19 amino acids long. Germline-derived CDR1 and CDR2 are MGHRA and YSYEKL. J was trimmed by 2 bases and V by 1 base; bases with no gene match: 12. The CDR3 nucleotides are TGCGCCAGCAGCCAAGGACCCCCCGGGACAGGGGGCTTTACCTACGAGCAGTACTTC. It translates to CASSQGPPGTGGFTYEQYF.

This chain connects TRBV9 to TRBJ2-1, with TRBD2 matching 13 bases. Unmatched junction bases numbered 13, after V lost 4 bases and J lost 0 bases. This CDR3 has 20 amino acids. Germline V lookup: CDR1 SGDLS, CDR2 YYNGEE. CDR3 in DNA: TGTGCCAGCAGCTCCCGACTAGCGGGAGGAACTTTTAGCTCCTACAATGAGCAGTTCTTC. Protein product: CASSSRLAGGTFSSYNEQFF.

This chain joins TRBV27 and TRBJ2-7; 8 bases agree with TRBD1. V trimming: 2 bases; J trimming: 0 bases; junction bases outside the gene matches: 6. Germline assignment: CDR1 MNHEY and CDR2 SMNVEV (reference sequence). This CDR3 has 16 amino acids. CDR3 in DNA: TGTGCCAGCAGTTTAACGGGACAGGTGAGCTCCTACGAGCAGTACTTC. As protein: CASSLTGQVSSYEQYF.